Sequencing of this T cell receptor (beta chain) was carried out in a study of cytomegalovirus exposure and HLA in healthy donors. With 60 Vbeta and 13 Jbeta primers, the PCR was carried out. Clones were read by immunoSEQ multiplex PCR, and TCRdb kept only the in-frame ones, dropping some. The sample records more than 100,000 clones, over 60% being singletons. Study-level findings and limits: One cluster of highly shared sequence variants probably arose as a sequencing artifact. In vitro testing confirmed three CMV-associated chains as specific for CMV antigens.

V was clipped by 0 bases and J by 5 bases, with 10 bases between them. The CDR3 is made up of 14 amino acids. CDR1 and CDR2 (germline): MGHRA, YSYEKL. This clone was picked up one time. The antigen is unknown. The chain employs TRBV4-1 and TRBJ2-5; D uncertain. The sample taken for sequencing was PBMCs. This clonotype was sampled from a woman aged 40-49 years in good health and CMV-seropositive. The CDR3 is CASSQDWVRETQYF. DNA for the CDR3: TGCGCCAGCAGCCAAGATTGGGTGAGGGAGACCCAGTACTTC.